The clone carrying this TCR beta chain has at least ten counts. Antigen: not known. The data originate from a study of T cells after yellow fever vaccination. Overall study context: Low-cell-number fractions were prepared with SMART-Seq v4 Ultra Low Input.

The V gene's germline CDR1 is DFQATT and CDR2 SNEGSKA (reference sequence). The CDR3 extends over 12 amino acids. V was trimmed by 3 bases and J by 6 bases, leaving 9 bases between them. General study points: Peaking on day 5 versus 15, the secondary response was faster but weaker. Booster samples showed a return of most primary-vaccination clones (about 97% CD4, roughly 85% CD8).

By 5'RACE template switching, TCR cDNA was produced, with a universal primer site and UMIs added in the process. TCRdb itself ran the 5' RACE reads through MiXCR, one entry per CDR3 protein. This table holds roughly 120,000 distinct CDR3 sequences, 6.5% to 9% found once. This TCR derives from a man between 18 and 29 years old who received the YFV17D yellow fever vaccine. The V and J genes are TRBV20-1 and TRBJ1-5; tentative D call: TRBD1 (5 bases). The sample in question was CD4+ T cells sorted from PBMCs, obtained roughly 46 days after the first yellow fever vaccination. This chain's CDR3 is CSASPGTQPQHF. Written as DNA, the CDR3 is TGCAGTGCTAGCCCCGGGACTCAGCCCCAGCATTTT.